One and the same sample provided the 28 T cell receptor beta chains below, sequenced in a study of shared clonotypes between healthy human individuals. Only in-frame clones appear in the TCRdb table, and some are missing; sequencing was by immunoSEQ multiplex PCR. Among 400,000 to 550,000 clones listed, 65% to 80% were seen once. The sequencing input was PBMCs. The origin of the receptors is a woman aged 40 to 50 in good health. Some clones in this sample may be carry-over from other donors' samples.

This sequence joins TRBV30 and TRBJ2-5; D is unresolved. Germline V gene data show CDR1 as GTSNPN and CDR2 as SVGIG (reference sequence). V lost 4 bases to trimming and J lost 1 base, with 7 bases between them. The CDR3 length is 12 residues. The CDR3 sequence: CAWMPGQETQYF. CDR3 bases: TGTGCCTGGATGCCCGGCCAAGAGACCCAGTACTTC.

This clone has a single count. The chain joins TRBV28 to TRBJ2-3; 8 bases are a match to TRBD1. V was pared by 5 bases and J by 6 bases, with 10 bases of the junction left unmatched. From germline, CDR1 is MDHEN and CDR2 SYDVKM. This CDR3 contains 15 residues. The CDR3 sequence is CASSPHTGGGDTQYF. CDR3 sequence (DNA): TGTGCCAGCAGTCCTCATACAGGGGGTGGGGATACGCAGTATTTT. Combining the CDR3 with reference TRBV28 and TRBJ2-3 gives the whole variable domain DVKVTQSSRYLVKRTGEKVFLECVQDMDHENMFWYRQDPGLGLRLIYFSYDVKMKEKGDIPEGYSVSREKKERFSLILESASTNQTSMYLCASSPHTGGGDTQYFGPGTRLTVL.

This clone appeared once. The CDR3 DNA sequence: TGTGCCAGCAGTGAATGGCGGGATTACGAGCAGTACTTC. Translated: CASSEWRDYEQYF. The rearrangement uses TRBV6-1 and TRBJ2-7; tentatively, D is TRBD2 (6 bases). CDR1 and CDR2 from the germline V gene are MNHNS and SASEGT. This CDR3 has 13 amino acids. Trimming stripped 2 bases from V and 4 bases from J, with 9 bases between.

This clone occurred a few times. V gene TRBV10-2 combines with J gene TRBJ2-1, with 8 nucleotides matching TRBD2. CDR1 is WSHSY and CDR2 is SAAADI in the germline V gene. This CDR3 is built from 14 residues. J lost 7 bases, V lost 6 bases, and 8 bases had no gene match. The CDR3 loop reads CASRRPSGGNEQFF. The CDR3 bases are TGCGCCAGCAGGAGACCCTCGGGGGGGAATGAGCAGTTCTTC.

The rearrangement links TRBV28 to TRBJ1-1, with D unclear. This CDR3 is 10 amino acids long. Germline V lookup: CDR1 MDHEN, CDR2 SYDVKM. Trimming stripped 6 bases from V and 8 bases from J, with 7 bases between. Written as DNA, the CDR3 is TGTGCCAGCAGCACCCGGGAAGCTTTCTTT. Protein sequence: CASSTREAFF.

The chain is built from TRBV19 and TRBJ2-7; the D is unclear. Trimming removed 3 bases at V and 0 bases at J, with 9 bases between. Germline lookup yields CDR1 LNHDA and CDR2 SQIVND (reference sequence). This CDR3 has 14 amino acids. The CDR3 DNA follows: TGTGCCAGTAGTATGTTCGGCAGCTCCTACGAGCAGTACTTC. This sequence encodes CASSMFGSSYEQYF. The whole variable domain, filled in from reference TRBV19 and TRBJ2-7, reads DGGITQSPKYLFRKEGQNVTLSCEQNLNHDAMYWYRQDPGQGLRLIYYSQIVNDFQKGDIAEGYSVSREKKESFPLTVTSAQKNPTAFYLCASSMFGSSYEQYFGPGTRLTVT.

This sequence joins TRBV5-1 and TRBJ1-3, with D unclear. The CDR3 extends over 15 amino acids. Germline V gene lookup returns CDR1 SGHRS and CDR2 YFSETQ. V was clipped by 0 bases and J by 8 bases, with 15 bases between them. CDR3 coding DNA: TGCGCCAGCAGCTTGGACAGTGGAGCCGGGGACACCATATATTTT. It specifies CASSLDSGAGDTIYF.

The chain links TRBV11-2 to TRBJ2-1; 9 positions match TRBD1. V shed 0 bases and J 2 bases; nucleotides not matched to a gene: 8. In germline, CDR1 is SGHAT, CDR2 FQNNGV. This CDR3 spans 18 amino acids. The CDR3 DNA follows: TGTGCCAGCAGCTTAGATAGGGCCGGGACAGGGCCCTACAATGAGCAGTTCTTC. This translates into CASSLDRAGTGPYNEQFF. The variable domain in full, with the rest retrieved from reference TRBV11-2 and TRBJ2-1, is EAGVAQSPRYKIIEKRQSVAFWCNPISGHATLYWYQQILGQGPKLLIQFQNNGVVDDSQLPKDRFSAERLKGVDSTLKIQPAKLEDSAVYLCASSLDRAGTGPYNEQFFGPGTRLTVL.

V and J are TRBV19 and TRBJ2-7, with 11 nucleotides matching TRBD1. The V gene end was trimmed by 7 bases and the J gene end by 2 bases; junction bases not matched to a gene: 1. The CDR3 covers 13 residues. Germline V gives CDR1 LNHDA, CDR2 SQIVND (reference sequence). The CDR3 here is CASMGQGAYEQYF. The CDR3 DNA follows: TGTGCCAGTATGGGACAGGGGGCCTACGAGCAGTACTTC.

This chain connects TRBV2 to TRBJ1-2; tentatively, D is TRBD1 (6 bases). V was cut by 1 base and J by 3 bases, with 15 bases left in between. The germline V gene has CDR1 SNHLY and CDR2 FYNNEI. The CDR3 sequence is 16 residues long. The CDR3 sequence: CASSEGAGDTYYGYTF. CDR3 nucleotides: TGTGCCAGCAGTGAAGGGGCCGGGGACACCTACTATGGCTACACCTTC.

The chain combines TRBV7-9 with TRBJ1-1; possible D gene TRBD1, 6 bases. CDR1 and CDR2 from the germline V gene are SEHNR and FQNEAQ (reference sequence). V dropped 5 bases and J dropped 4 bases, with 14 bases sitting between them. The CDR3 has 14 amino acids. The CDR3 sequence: CASSPGHRPTEAFF. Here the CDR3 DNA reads TGTGCCAGCAGCCCGGGACACCGGCCCACTGAAGCTTTCTTT.

The CDR3 sequence is CASRGQYNEQFF. The CDR3 bases are TGTGCCAGTCGAGGACAGTACAATGAGCAGTTCTTC. The V and J genes are TRBV28 and TRBJ2-1, with a weak D call TRBD1 (6 bases). Germline lookup yields CDR1 MDHEN and CDR2 SYDVKM. V lost 9 bases and J 4 bases, leaving 10 bases between the germline ends. The length of the CDR3 is 12 residues. The full variable domain, completed using reference TRBV28 and TRBJ2-1, is DVKVTQSSRYLVKRTGEKVFLECVQDMDHENMFWYRQDPGLGLRLIYFSYDVKMKEKGDIPEGYSVSREKKERFSLILESASTNQTSMYLCASRGQYNEQFFGPGTRLTVL.

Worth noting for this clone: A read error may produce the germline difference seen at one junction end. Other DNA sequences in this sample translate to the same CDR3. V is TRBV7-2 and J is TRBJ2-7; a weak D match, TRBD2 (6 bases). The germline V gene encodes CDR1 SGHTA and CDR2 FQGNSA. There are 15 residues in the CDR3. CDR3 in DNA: TGCGCCAGCAGCTTAGCTGGCGGGAAATCGACCGAGCAGTACTTC. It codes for CASSLAGGKSTEQYF. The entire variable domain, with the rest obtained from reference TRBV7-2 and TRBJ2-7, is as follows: GAGVSQSPSNKVTEKGKDVELRCDPISGHTALYWYRQSLGQGLEFLIYFQGNSAPDKSGLPSDRFSAERTGGSVSTLTIQRTQQEDSAVYLCASSLAGGKSTEQYFGPGTRLTVT.

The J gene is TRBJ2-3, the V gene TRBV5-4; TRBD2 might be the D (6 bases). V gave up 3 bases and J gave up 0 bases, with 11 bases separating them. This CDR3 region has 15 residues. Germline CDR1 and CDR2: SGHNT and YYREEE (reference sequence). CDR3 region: CASSYGSGSTDTQYF. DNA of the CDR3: TGTGCCAGCAGCTATGGTAGCGGAAGCACAGATACGCAGTATTTT.

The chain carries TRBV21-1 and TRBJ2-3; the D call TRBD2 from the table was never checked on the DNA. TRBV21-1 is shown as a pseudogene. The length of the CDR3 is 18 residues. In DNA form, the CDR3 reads TGTGCCAGCAGCCCCTGGATGGCGCTAGCGGGAGAAGCAGATACGCAGTATTTT. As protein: CASSPWMALAGEADTQYF.

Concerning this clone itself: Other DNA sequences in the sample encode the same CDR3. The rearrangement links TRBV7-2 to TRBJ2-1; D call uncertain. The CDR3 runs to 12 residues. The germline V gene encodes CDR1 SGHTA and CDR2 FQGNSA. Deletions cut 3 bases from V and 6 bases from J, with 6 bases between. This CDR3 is CASSLARNEQFF. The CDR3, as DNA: TGTGCCAGCAGCTTGGCGCGCAATGAGCAGTTCTTC. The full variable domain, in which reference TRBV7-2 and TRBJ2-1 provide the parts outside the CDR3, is GAGVSQSPSNKVTEKGKDVELRCDPISGHTALYWYRQSLGQGLEFLIYFQGNSAPDKSGLPSDRFSAERTGGSVSTLTIQRTQQEDSAVYLCASSLARNEQFFGPGTRLTVL.

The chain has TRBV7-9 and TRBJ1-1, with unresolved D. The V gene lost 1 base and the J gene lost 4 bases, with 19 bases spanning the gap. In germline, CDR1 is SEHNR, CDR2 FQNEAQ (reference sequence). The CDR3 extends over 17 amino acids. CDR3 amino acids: CASSLEVATRRGTEAFF. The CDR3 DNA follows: TGTGCCAGCAGCTTAGAGGTTGCTACGAGGCGCGGCACTGAAGCTTTCTTT.

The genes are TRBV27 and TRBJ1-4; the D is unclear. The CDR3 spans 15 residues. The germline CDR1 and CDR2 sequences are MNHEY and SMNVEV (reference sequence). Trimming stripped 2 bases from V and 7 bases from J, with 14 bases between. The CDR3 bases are TGTGCCAGCAGTTTAGGCGGACCTTCGACTGAAAAACTGTTTTTT. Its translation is CASSLGGPSTEKLFF. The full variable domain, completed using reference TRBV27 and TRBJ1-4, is EAQVTQNPRYLITVTGKKLTVTCSQNMNHEYMSWYRQDPGLGLRQIYYSMNVEVTDKGDVPEGYKVSRKEKRNFPLILESPSPNQTSLYFCASSLGGPSTEKLFFGSGTQLSVL.

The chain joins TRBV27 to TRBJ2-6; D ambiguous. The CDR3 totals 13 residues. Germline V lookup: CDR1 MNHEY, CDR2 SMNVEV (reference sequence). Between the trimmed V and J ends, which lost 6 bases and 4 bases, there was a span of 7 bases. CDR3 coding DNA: TGTGCCAGCAGGGAGAAGGGGGCCAACGTCCTGACTTTC. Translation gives CASREKGANVLTF.

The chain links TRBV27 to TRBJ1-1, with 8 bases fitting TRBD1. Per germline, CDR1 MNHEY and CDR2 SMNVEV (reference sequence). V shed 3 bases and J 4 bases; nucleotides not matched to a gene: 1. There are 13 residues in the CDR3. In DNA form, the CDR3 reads TGTGCCAGCAGTTTGGGACAGGCCACTGAAGCTTTCTTT. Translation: CASSLGQATEAFF.

This CDR3 is CASSRTPGGRGEAFF. The CDR3 nucleotides are TGTGCCAGCAGTCGTACTCCAGGGGGGCGCGGGGAAGCTTTCTTT. V and J are TRBV6-5 and TRBJ1-1; TRBD1 aligns across 7 bases. Germline lookup yields CDR1 MNHEY and CDR2 SVGAGI. The CDR3 length is 15 residues. Unmatched junction bases numbered 14, after V lost 5 bases and J lost 8 bases.

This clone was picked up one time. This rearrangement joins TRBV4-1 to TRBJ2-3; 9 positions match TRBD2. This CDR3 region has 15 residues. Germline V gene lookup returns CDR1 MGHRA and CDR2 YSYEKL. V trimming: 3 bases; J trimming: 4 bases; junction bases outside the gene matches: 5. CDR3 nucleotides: TGCGCCAGCAGCCAGGTAGCGGGAGTGGCAGATACGCAGTATTTT. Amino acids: CASSQVAGVADTQYF.

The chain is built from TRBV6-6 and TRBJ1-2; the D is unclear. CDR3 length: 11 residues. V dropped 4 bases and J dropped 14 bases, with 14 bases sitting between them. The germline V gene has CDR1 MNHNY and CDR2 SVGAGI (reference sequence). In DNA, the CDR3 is TGTGCCAGCAGTTTCTGGGAAGAACGGACCTTC. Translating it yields CASSFWEERTF.

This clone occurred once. CDR3 coding DNA: TGTGCCAGCAGGGAGGGGGGCTCCACAGATACGCAGTATTTT. It specifies CASREGGSTDTQYF. This chain links TRBV6-5 with TRBJ2-3, with D perhaps being TRBD1 or TRBD2 (6 bases each). In germline, CDR1 is MNHEY, CDR2 SVGAGI. V lost 6 bases and J lost 2, with 12 bases in between. This CDR3 region has 14 residues.

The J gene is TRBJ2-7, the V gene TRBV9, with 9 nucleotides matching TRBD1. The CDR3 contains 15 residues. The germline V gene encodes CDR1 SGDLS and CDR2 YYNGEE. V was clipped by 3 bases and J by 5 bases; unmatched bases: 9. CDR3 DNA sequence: TGTGCCAGCAGCGCACCGGGACAGGGTGCTAACGAGCAGTACTTC. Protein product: CASSAPGQGANEQYF. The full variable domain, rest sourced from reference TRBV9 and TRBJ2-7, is DSGVTQTPKHLITATGQRVTLRCSPRSGDLSVYWYQQSLDQGLQFLIQYYNGEERAKGNILERFSAQQFPDLHSELNLSSLELGDSALYFCASSAPGQGANEQYFGPGTRLTVT.

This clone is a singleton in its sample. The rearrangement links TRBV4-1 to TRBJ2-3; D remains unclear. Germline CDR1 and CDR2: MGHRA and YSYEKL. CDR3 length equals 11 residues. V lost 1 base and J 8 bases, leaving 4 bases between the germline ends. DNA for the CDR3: TGCGCCAGCAGCCAAGGGGGTACGCAGTATTTT. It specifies CASSQGGTQYF.

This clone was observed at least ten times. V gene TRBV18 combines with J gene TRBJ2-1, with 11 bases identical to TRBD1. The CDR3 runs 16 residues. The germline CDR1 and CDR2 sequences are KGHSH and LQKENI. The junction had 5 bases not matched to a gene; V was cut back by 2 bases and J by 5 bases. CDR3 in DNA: TGTGCCAGCTCACCATGGACAGGGGGCTTGGACAATGAGCAGTTCTTC. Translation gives CASSPWTGGLDNEQFF. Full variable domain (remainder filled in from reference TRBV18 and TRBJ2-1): NAGVMQNPRHLVRRRGQEARLRCSPMKGHSHVYWYRQLPEEGLKFMVYLQKENIIDESGMPKERFSAEFPKEGPSILRIQQVVRGDSAAYFCASSPWTGGLDNEQFFGPGTRLTVL.

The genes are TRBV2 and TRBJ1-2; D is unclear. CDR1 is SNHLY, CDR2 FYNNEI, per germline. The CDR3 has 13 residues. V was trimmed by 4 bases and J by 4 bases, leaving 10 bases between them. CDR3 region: CASSGGASYGYTF. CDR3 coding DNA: TGTGCCAGCAGTGGTGGAGCCTCCTATGGCTACACCTTC.